This TCR beta chain was sequenced during a study of blood T cell repertoires in COVID-19 (dated by TCRdb to 2018 to 2021). Study-level background: Collaborator samples came from the United States, Italy and Spain and covered acute and convalescent phases of COVID-19. A de-identified subject ID, COVID-19 status, age in years and sex were almost always included in the sample metadata. Subjects who had been exposed to COVID-19, were actively infected with it, or had recovered from it provided the deeply sampled blood TCRbeta repertoires that made up the dataset. The repertoires were released in a freely available public database intended as a resource for research on the immune response to SARS-CoV-2. Where HLA class I and class II types were available, the types were taken from metadata supplied by the sample provider, not from assay-based typing. The prospective study material was composed of cDNA or gDNA derived from T cells, B-cell-depleted T cells, or PBMCs. The samples were drawn from two sources: the first 160 participants of the ongoing ImmuneRACE study, and some 1,300 subjects contributed by 6 global collaborators.

Collaborating institutions collected whole blood in K2EDTA tubes following their own protocols. For TCRbeta analysis, collaborators shipped samples in one of three forms: frozen whole blood, isolated PBMCs, or DNA extracted from either of those sample types. V loses 4 bases of germline sequence and J loses 5 bases, and the interval between the two ends is 16 bases. Measured from the cysteine to the phenylalanine, the CDR3 is 14 residues long. The retained sequence is limited to the CDR3, 42 bases, with the frame set at the first base. CDR1 and CDR2, per the germline V gene, are SGHRS and YFSETQ. As to this clone: This receptor's antigen is unknown. The sample holds no much larger clone one base away, and base qualities are not on file.

TCRbeta CDR3 regions were amplified from genomic DNA using the immunoSEQ Assay, a bias-controlled multiplex PCR. The source study handled its data this way. Nucleated cell counts per sample were estimated from amplification of reference gene primers within the assay. Sequence reads were collapsed and filtered to measure the absolute abundance of every unique TCRbeta CDR3 rearrangement. For each sample, productive Simpson clonality was calculated as the square root of Simpson's diversity index across productive rearrangements. Sourced from immuneACCESS, this table was stored by TCRdb with only in-frame sequences that have V and J called. A share of the clones is absent; for the studies checked, an unresolved V gene accounts for under half, and the remainder has no known explanation. The D gene and trimming were derived from the DNA, and the V and J assignments and clone size from that table. For this sample the table gives roughly 150,000 clones, of which about nine tenths were detected only once. Clones ranked in the top ten supply 9.5% to 12% of the sample.

Study-wide conclusions, independent of this receptor: How much clinical and demographic metadata was included differed by source and by participant, and the metadata was provided uncurated.

The chain is made from TRBV5-1 and TRBJ2-7; TRBD1 is a possible D gene, resting on 6 matching bases. The sequence came from a woman over 75 with acute or convalescent COVID-19. The sequenced sample was peripheral blood. The CDR3 protein: CASSNRAIRDEQYF. The DNA is TGCGCCAGCAGCAACAGGGCGATACGGGACGAGCAGTACTTC.